The rows below give T cell receptor beta chains drawn from one sample of a study of T-cell reconstitution after alpha-beta-depleted transplantation in children. One entry per CDR3 protein, called by TCRdb with MiXCR from the PCR reads. This sample yields about 600,000 distinct CDR3 sequences, of which roughly a tenth are seen a single time; less than 5% belongs to the top ten. The sequencing here drew on PBMCs from the stem cell graft donor, taken from the stem cell graft. The receptors stem from a human donor who donated a stem cell graft to a child with acute myeloid leukemia. CDR3s include the opening cysteine and the closing phenylalanine or tryptophan. The order of the fields is clone size, V gene, J gene, D gene, CDR3 protein, CDR3 DNA. A D gene is named only where the DNA matches it firmly. Expanded clones are given a class, and other clones once, few, many or no size at all.

NA	TRBV4-3	TRBJ1-2	TRBD1	CASSLTGQTHGYTF	TGCGCCAGCAGCTTAACGGGACAGACTCATGGCTACACCTTC
NA	TRBV29-1	TRBJ1-5	TRBD1	CSVQEQGAQPQHF	TGCAGCGTCCAGGAACAGGGGGCTCAGCCCCAGCATTTT
many	TRBV6-2/TRBV6-3	TRBJ2-5	NA	CASSTQETQYF	TGTGCCAGCAGTACCCAAGAGACCCAGTACTTC
NA	TRBV20-1	TRBJ2-1	TRBD2	CSAVASGRYNEQFF	TGCAGTGCGGTCGCTAGCGGGAGGTACAATGAGCAGTTCTTC
NA	TRBV7-3	TRBJ1-1	NA	CASSRSTTENTEAFF	TGTGCCAGCAGCCGATCTACGACAGAGAACACTGAAGCTTTCTTT
many	TRBV28	TRBJ2-1	TRBD1	CASSLRDSSYNEQFF	TGTGCCAGCAGCCTCCGGGACAGCTCCTACAATGAGCAGTTCTTC
many	TRBV12-3/TRBV12-4	TRBJ2-1	NA	CASSLGLSGGENEQFF	TGTGCCAGCAGTTTAGGGCTCTCAGGAGGCGAAAATGAGCAGTTCTTC
many	TRBV20-1	TRBJ1-1	NA	CSGTRGTEAFF	TGCAGTGGCACGAGAGGCACTGAAGCTTTCTTT
few	TRBV7-9	TRBJ2-1	TRBD2	CASSLVAAGSFDEQFF	TGTGCCAGCAGCTTAGTAGCAGCGGGATCGTTCGATGAGCAGTTCTTC
NA	TRBV3-1	TRBJ1-4	NA	CASSQEGFGKLFF	TGTGCCAGCAGCCAAGAGGGATTTGGAAAACTGTTTTTT
NA	TRBV5-8	TRBJ2-2	TRBD2	CASSPRLAGYTGELFF	TGTGCCAGCAGCCCTCGACTAGCCGGTTACACCGGGGAGCTGTTTTTT
many	TRBV24-1	TRBJ1-1	NA	CATSDSLNTEAFF	TGTGCCACCAGTGACAGCCTGAACACTGAAGCTTTCTTT
few	TRBV20-1	TRBJ1-2	NA	CSARVYGGYTF	TGCAGTGCTAGAGTGTATGGTGGCTACACCTTC
NA	TRBV30	TRBJ2-7	NA	CAWSVPLSSRSYEQYF	TGTGCCTGGAGTGTACCGCTGTCTAGCCGCTCCTACGAGCAGTACTTC
many	TRBV5-1	TRBJ2-5	TRBD1	CASSFSGTGDGAQYF	TGCGCCAGCAGCTTTTCCGGGACAGGGGATGGGGCCCAGTACTTC
few	TRBV20-1	TRBJ2-1	TRBD2	CSAAKTSGAFNEQFF	TGCAGTGCTGCCAAGACTAGCGGGGCCTTCAATGAGCAGTTCTTC
few	TRBV6-2/TRBV6-3	TRBJ2-4	NA	CASSYSSAEDPNNKNIQYF	TGTGCCAGCAGTTACTCATCAGCTGAGGACCCAAATAACAAAAACATTCAGTACTTC
few	TRBV6-2/TRBV6-3	TRBJ2-1	TRBD2	CASSYGLAGGSSEQFF	TGTGCCAGCAGTTACGGCCTAGCGGGAGGTAGCAGTGAGCAGTTCTTC
many	TRBV7-9	TRBJ2-3	TRBD2	CASSFSGSGTDTQYF	TGTGCCAGCAGCTTTAGCGGGAGCGGCACAGATACGCAGTATTTT
few	TRBV21-1	TRBJ2-1	NA	CASSKPLGLADQAPNEQFF	TGTGCCAGCAGCAAACCTCTGGGACTAGCGGATCAAGCCCCCAATGAGCAGTTCTTC
many	TRBV20-1	TRBJ1-1	NA	CSAPTWMNTEAFF	TGCAGTGCCCCGACTTGGATGAACACTGAAGCTTTCTTT
many	TRBV18	TRBJ1-1	TRBD1	CASSPINRGRDTEAFF	TGTGCCAGCTCACCGATAAACAGGGGGAGGGACACTGAAGCTTTCTTT
many	TRBV7-9	TRBJ1-3	NA	CASSLVDTIYF	TGTGCCAGCAGCTTAGTAGACACCATATATTTT
NA	TRBV6-2/TRBV6-3	TRBJ2-5	NA	CASSHLDQETQYF	TGTGCCAGCAGTCATCTAGATCAAGAGACCCAGTACTTC
many	TRBV6-2/TRBV6-3	TRBJ1-1	TRBD1	CASSGSTDRVGAFF	TGTGCCAGCAGTGGCTCGACCGACAGGGTAGGAGCTTTCTTT
few	TRBV6-5	TRBJ2-2	TRBD2	CASSYRTSGRFTGELFF	TGTGCCAGCAGTTATCGGACTAGCGGGAGGTTCACCGGGGAGCTGTTTTTT
few	TRBV5-1	TRBJ1-1	TRBD1	CASSKGQGAPTEAFF	TGCGCCAGCAGCAAGGGACAGGGGGCGCCCACTGAAGCTTTCTTT
many	TRBV27	TRBJ2-7	NA	CASSPYRLVTEQYF	TGTGCCAGCAGTCCATACAGACTAGTTACCGAGCAGTACTTC
NA	TRBV5-1	TRBJ2-2	TRBD2	CASSPFAGVAGELFF	TGCGCCAGCAGCCCGTTTGCGGGAGTCGCCGGGGAGCTGTTTTTT
NA	TRBV7-3	TRBJ2-3	NA	CASSAPGAHTQYF	TGTGCCAGCAGCGCTCCCGGGGCGCATACGCAGTATTTT
NA	TRBV7-3	TRBJ1-2	TRBD1	CASSLSARGKSGYTF	TGTGCCAGCAGCTTAAGTGCCAGGGGGAAAAGTGGCTACACCTTC